This entry features one T cell receptor (beta chain) sequence. These data originate in a study of blood T cells in healthy people across ages. Study in general: Every two T cells gave about one barcoded beta molecule via template switching.

The authors ran a second PCR of about 6 to 12 cycles using a sample-barcoded 5' primer and a J-beta primer mix. TCRdb re-analysed the 5' RACE reads in MiXCR, keeping a single row per CDR3 protein. The table includes about a million distinct CDR3 sequences, roughly 47% detected once. V shed 6 bases and J shed 6 bases, with 15 bases lying between them. The CDR3 runs to 14 residues. All donors came from Russia, were Caucasian and healthy, and spanned ages about 6 to 90. The authors isolated at least 7 million PBMCs per sample. The total RNA that was extracted per sample amounted to at least 5 micrograms.

The chain has TRBV12-3 or TRBV12-4 and TRBJ2-1; perhaps TRBD1 as D (5 bases). The receptor was isolated from a woman aged 55-69 years in good health. The sample consisted of blood. The CDR3 nucleotides read TGTGCCAGCAGCCCCAGGGATGCAATCAATGAGCAGTTCTTC. It specifies CASSPRDAINEQFF.